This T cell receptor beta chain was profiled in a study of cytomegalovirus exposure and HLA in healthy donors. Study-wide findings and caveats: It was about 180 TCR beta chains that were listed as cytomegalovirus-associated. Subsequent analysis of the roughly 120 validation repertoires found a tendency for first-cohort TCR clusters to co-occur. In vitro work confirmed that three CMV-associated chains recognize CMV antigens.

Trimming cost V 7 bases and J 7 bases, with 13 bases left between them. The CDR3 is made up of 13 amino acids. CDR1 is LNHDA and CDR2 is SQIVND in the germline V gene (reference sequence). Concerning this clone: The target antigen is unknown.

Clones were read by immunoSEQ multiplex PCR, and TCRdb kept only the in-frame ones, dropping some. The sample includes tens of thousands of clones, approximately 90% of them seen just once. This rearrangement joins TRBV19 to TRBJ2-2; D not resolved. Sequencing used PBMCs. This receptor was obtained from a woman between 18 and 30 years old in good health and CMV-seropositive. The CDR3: CASTPGESGELFF. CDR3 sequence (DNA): TGTGCCAGTACCCCCGGAGAAAGCGGGGAGCTGTTTTTT.